The 20 T cell receptor beta chains in this list originate from one sample, sequenced in a study of blood T cell repertoires in COVID-19. Libraries were prepared by immunoSEQ multiplex PCR; TCRdb keeps only in-frame clonotypes and omits some of them. This sample has about 330,000 clones, with over 75% found just once. The specimen sequenced was PBMCs or T cells enriched from blood (not recorded which). The receptors originated from a woman younger than 45 who had recovered from COVID-19.

J is TRBJ1-4 and V is TRBV30, with D unresolved. Trimming pared 1 base from V and 10 bases from J, leaving 16 bases between. Germline V gives CDR1 GTSNPN, CDR2 SVGIG (reference sequence). The CDR3 contains 14 residues. Here the CDR3 reads CAWSAEREVLKLFF. In DNA, the CDR3 is TGTGCCTGGAGTGCGGAGAGGGAAGTATTAAAACTGTTTTTT.

This rearrangement joins TRBV14 to TRBJ1-2; D remains ambiguous. This CDR3 is built from 13 residues. CDR1 is SGHDN and CDR2 is FVKESK in the germline V gene. V lost 2 bases and J lost 4, with 8 bases in between. As DNA, the CDR3 is TGTGCCAGCAGCCAAAGACACCTCTATGGCTACACCTTC. This gives the protein CASSQRHLYGYTF.

V gene TRBV7-2 combines with J gene TRBJ1-2; D is perhaps TRBD1 (5 bases). V lost 0 bases to trimming and J lost 13 bases, with 15 bases between them. The CDR3 consists of 13 residues. Germline V CDR1 and CDR2: SGHTA, FQGNSA. The CDR3 coding sequence is TGTGCCAGCAGCTTAGCGGGTGACAGAACCTCCACCTTC. Encoded protein: CASSLAGDRTSTF.

J is TRBJ2-7 and V is TRBV29-1, with TRBD2 identical over 7 bases. The CDR3 runs to 13 residues. V dropped 7 bases and J dropped 5; count of bases not matched to a gene: 11. CDR1 and CDR2 from the germline V gene are SQVTM and ANQGSEA. CDR3 residues: CSALPGGEDEQYF. As DNA, the CDR3 is TGCAGCGCGCTCCCGGGGGGAGAGGACGAGCAGTACTTC.

V and J are TRBV6-5 and TRBJ2-7, with D maybe TRBD2 (5 bases). The CDR3 is 13 residues long. CDR1 MNHEY and CDR2 SVGAGI come from the germline V gene. Trimming pared 6 bases from V and 3 bases from J, leaving 12 bases between. The CDR3 sequence: CASSRGLNYEQYF. The CDR3 nucleotides are TGTGCCAGCAGCCGAGGACTGAACTACGAGCAGTACTTC.

A remark on this clone: The DNA is left out, because the CDR3 cannot be placed on it with certainty; the CDR3 is given as TCRdb lists it. CDR3: CASSVGRGIHF. The chain employs TRBV2 and TRBJ2-7; the table's D gene call, TRBD2, was not cross checked with the DNA. Counting both end residues, the CDR3 totals 11 amino acids. Germline V gene data show CDR1 as SNHLY and CDR2 as FYNNEI.

The V call is TRBV12-5, the J call TRBJ2-7, with 10 nucleotides matching TRBD1. The CDR3 sequence is 19 residues long. After removal of 1 base from V and 4 bases from J, the junction contained 16 bases not matched to a gene. Germline CDR1 LGHNT, CDR2 FRNRAP. The CDR3 nucleotides are TGTGCTAGTGGTTTGGACCACCCGACAGGGGGCGCTTTATTTTACGAGCAGTACTTC. Translated: CASGLDHPTGGALFYEQYF.

The chain joins TRBV19 to TRBJ1-2, with D possibly matching TRBD1 (6 bases). The V gene's germline CDR1 is LNHDA and CDR2 SQIVND (reference sequence). The V end was cut by 3 bases, the J end by 0 bases, with 8 bases between. This CDR3 contains 14 residues. CDR3 sequence: CASSMGASNYGYTF. CDR3 DNA: TGTGCCAGTAGTATGGGGGCCTCTAACTATGGCTACACCTTC.

The V and J genes are TRBV18 and TRBJ2-5; D possibly corresponds to TRBD1 (5 bases). The CDR3 extends over 16 amino acids. The V and J ends lost 6 bases and 5 bases respectively, with 22 bases between them. The germline V gene has CDR1 KGHSH and CDR2 LQKENI. CDR3 nucleotide sequence: TGTGCCAGCTCGAGCAGGGTGTTGGATTCATGGGAGACCCAGTACTTC. This sequence encodes CASSSRVLDSWETQYF.

This clone has a single count. V is TRBV7-9 and J is TRBJ2-1; no firm D call. The CDR3 totals 11 residues. V dropped 5 bases and J dropped 10 bases, with 9 bases sitting between them. Germline V lookup: CDR1 SEHNR, CDR2 FQNEAQ (reference sequence). CDR3 region: CASSPLREQFF. CDR3 bases: TGTGCCAGCAGCCCCCTCAGGGAGCAGTTCTTC. Looking up the rest from reference TRBV7-9 and TRBJ2-1 gives the full variable domain: DTGVSQNPRHKITKRGQNVTFRCDPISEHNRLYWYRQTLGQGPEFLTYFQNEAQLEKSRLLSDRFSAERPKGSFSTLEIQRTEQGDSAMYLCASSPLREQFFGPGTRLTVL.

The sample holds one count of this clone. The chain carries TRBV28 and TRBJ2-4; possible D gene TRBD1, 6 bases. Deletions cut 6 bases from V and 6 bases from J, with 12 bases between. CDR1 is MDHEN and CDR2 is SYDVKM in the germline V gene. The CDR3 contains 13 residues. This CDR3 is CASRPTGGNIQYF. The CDR3 bases are TGTGCCAGCAGACCGACAGGTGGAAACATTCAGTACTTC.

This clone was picked up many times. This chain connects TRBV12-5 to TRBJ2-1, with D perhaps matching TRBD1 (6 bases). Trimming took off 4 bases at V and 0 bases at J, with 13 bases between the two ends. Germline CDR1 reads LGHNT; CDR2 reads FRNRAP. This CDR3 is 16 amino acids long. DNA for the CDR3: TGTGCTAGTGGTTGGACCGGACAGAGCTCCTACAATGAGCAGTTCTTC. Translated: CASGWTGQSSYNEQFF.

This clone was seen more than once but under ten times. The DNA of the CDR3 is TGTGCCTGGCACGGGGGGGGATACGAGCAGTACTTC. Its protein is CAWHGGGYEQYF. The rearrangement links TRBV30 to TRBJ2-7; 8 bases align to TRBD2. With V trimmed by 5 bases and J by 4 bases, 4 bases remained unmatched. This CDR3 has 12 residues. Germline V gives CDR1 GTSNPN, CDR2 SVGIG (reference sequence).

V and J are TRBV30 and TRBJ1-2; D is uncertain. Trimming cost V 3 bases and J 4 bases, with 6 bases left between them. Germline V gene lookup returns CDR1 GTSNPN and CDR2 SVGIG (reference sequence). This CDR3 has 11 residues. The CDR3 DNA is TGTGCCTGGAGGGGGAGCTATGGCTACACCTTC. Its protein is CAWRGSYGYTF. Full variable domain (rest looked up from reference TRBV30 and TRBJ1-2): SQTIHQWPATLVQPVGSPLSLECTVEGTSNPNLYWYRQAAGRGLQLLFYSVGIGQISSEVPQNLSASRPQDRQFILSSKKLLLSDSGFYLCAWRGSYGYTFGSGTRLTVV.

The V call is TRBV4-1, the J call TRBJ2-7; D is perhaps TRBD2 (6 bases). V gave up 0 bases and J gave up 2 bases, with 11 bases separating them. The CDR3 covers 15 residues. Per the germline V gene, CDR1 is MGHRA and CDR2 is YSYEKL. In DNA, the CDR3 is TGCGCCAGCAGCCAAGAGCGGGACGGAGCCTACGAGCAGTACTTC. It encodes CASSQERDGAYEQYF.

This clone was picked up a small number of times. The CDR3 here is CASGTSLNEQFF. For the CDR3, the DNA is TGTGCCAGCGGGACTAGTTTGAATGAGCAGTTCTTC. The rearrangement uses TRBV13 and TRBJ2-1; 8 bases line up with TRBD2. The CDR3 consists of 12 residues. The germline V gene encodes CDR1 PRHDT and CDR2 FYEKMQ (reference sequence). V gave up 8 bases and J gave up 7 bases; unmatched junction bases: 4. Full variable domain (missing parts from reference TRBV13 and TRBJ2-1): AAGVIQSPRHLIKEKRETATLKCYPIPRHDTVYWYQQGPGQDPQFLISFYEKMQSDKGSIPDRFSAQQFSDYHSELNMSSLELGDSALYFCASGTSLNEQFFGPGTRLTVL.

The chain recombines TRBV28 with TRBJ1-6; D uncertain. The CDR3 length is 17 residues. Per germline, CDR1 MDHEN and CDR2 SYDVKM. V was trimmed by 3 bases and J by 1 base, leaving 13 bases between them. The CDR3 region is CASSLKSEPSYNSPLHF. The CDR3 DNA sequence: TGTGCCAGCAGTTTGAAGTCGGAGCCTTCCTATAATTCACCCCTCCACTTT.

The rearrangement links TRBV12-3 or TRBV12-4 to TRBJ1-6; tentative D call: TRBD1 (6 bases). The CDR3 totals 13 residues. V was shortened by 6 bases and J by 6 bases, with 9 bases between the two germline ends. The CDR3 DNA is TGTGCCAGCAGCCCACAGGGTAATTCACCCCTCCACTTT. Translation: CASSPQGNSPLHF.

The genes are TRBV2 and TRBJ1-6; 7 nucleotides line up with TRBD1. Germline V gene lookup returns CDR1 SNHLY and CDR2 FYNNEI. There are 16 residues in the CDR3. The ends lost 6 bases at V and 5 bases at J; junction bases unmatched: 10. The CDR3 region has the DNA TGTGCCAGCAGCTTGTACCGGGACAGCAATAATTCACCCCTCCACTTT. Translation: CASSLYRDSNNSPLHF.

J is TRBJ1-6 and V is TRBV5-8, with D possibly being TRBD1 (5 bases). V gave up 4 bases and J gave up 8 bases, with 13 bases separating them. CDR1 and CDR2 from the germline V gene are SGHTS and YDEGEE. CDR3 length: 14 residues. As DNA, the CDR3 is TGTGCCAGCAGCCTTGGGAGGGGCGATTCACCCCTCCACTTT. Translation gives CASSLGRGDSPLHF.